This paragraph covers one T cell receptor (beta chain) sequence. What it recognizes is unknown. This entry is derived from a study of T cell clonotyping in hematopoietic cell transplantation. Whole-study findings and limits: Pathologically expanded recipient clonotypes increased progressively from day 30 to day 180 as diversity fell.

Here immunoSEQ multiplex PCR was the method, and the copy in TCRdb shows in-frame clones only, minus some. The table lists roughly 13,000 clones, roughly 92% of them singletons. Germline CDR1 reads KGHSH; CDR2 reads LQKENI. There are 14 residues in the CDR3. The germline V and J ends were trimmed by 3 bases and 0 bases, with 6 bases remaining between them. The material was PBMCs, obtained 100 days after allogeneic stem cell transplant. This TCR derives from a female patient aged 50 to 65 who had an allogeneic stem cell transplant from an unrelated donor, so the T cells may come from the graft donor. Some clones in this sample may be carry-over from other donors' samples. The gene calls are TRBV18 and TRBJ1-5; no reliable D call. The CDR3 sequence: CASSPPNSNQPQHF. The CDR3 coding sequence is TGTGCCAGCTCACCCCCTAATAGCAATCAGCCCCAGCATTTT. Full variable domain (rest looked up from reference TRBV18 and TRBJ1-5): NAGVMQNPRHLVRRRGQEARLRCSPMKGHSHVYWYRQLPEEGLKFMVYLQKENIIDESGMPKERFSAEFPKEGPSILRIQQVVRGDSAAYFCASSPPNSNQPQHFGDGTRLSIL.